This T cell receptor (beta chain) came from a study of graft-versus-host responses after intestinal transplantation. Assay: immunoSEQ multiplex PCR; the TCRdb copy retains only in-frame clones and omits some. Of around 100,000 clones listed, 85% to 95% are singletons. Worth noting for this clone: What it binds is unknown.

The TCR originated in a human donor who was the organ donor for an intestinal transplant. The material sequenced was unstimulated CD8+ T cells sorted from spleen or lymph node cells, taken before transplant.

The CDR3 reads CASSLGFGQGQETQYF. CDR3 in DNA: TGTGCCAGCAGCTTAGGGTTCGGGCAGGGCCAAGAGACCCAGTACTTC. This sequence joins TRBV7-9 and TRBJ2-5, with D perhaps matching TRBD1 (5 bases). The ends were cut back, 1 base at V and 1 base at J, with 13 bases in the middle. The CDR3 contains 16 residues. Germline-derived CDR1 and CDR2 are SEHNR and FQNEAQ (reference sequence).